This TCR beta chain was recovered during a study of liver allograft versus peripheral blood T cells. Study-wide background: Repertoires from peripheral blood of liver transplant recipients were compared with those inside their transplanted livers.

TCRdb reanalysed the reads using MiXCR and keeps one entry per CDR3 protein. The sample yields 7,000 to 9,000 distinct CDR3 sequences, 15% to 20% seen once. Notes on the study in general: Intragraft T cell receptor repertoires of liver allografts were reportedly distinct from those in peripheral blood.

V lost 2 bases, J lost 4 bases, and 1 base stayed unmatched. The CDR3 sequence is 13 residues long. From germline, CDR1 is MNHEY and CDR2 SVGAGI. This clonotype is medium-sized within its sample. Its specificity is unknown. This chain links TRBV6-5 with TRBJ1-2; 7 bases map to TRBD1. The receptor comes from a human patient who had a liver transplant. The graft donor may have contributed some T cells. Here the CDR3 reads CASSYQGGYGYTF. In DNA, the CDR3 is TGTGCCAGCAGTTACCAGGGGGGCTATGGCTACACCTTC.